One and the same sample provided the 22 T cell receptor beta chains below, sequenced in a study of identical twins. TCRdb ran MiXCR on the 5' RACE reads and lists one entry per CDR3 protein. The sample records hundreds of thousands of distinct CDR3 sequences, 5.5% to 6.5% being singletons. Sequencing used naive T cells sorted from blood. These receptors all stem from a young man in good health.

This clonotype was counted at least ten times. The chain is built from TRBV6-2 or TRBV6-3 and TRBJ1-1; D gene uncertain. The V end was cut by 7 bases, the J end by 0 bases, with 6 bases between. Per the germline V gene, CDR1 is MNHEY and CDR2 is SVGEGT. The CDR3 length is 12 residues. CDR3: CASTRMNTEAFF. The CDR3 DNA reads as TGTGCCAGCACCCGCATGAACACTGAAGCTTTCTTT.

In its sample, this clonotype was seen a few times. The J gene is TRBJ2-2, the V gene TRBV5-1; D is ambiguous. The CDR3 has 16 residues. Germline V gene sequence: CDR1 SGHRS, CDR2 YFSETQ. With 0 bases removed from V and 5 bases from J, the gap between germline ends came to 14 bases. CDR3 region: CASSLDWADLTGELFF. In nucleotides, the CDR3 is TGCGCCAGCAGCTTGGATTGGGCAGACCTTACCGGGGAGCTGTTTTTT.

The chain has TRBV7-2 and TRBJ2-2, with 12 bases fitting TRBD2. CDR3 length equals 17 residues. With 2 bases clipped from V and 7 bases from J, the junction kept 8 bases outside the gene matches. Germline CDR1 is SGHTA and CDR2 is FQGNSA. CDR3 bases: TGTGCCAGCAGCTTATCCCTAGCGGGAGGGCCGGGCGGGGAGCTGTTTTTT. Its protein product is CASSLSLAGGPGGELFF.

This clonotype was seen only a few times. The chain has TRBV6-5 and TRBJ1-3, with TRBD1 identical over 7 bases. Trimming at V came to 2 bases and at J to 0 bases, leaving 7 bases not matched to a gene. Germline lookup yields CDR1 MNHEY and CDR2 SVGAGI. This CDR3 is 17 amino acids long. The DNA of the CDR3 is TGTGCCAGCAGTTACGACAGGGCTACTTCCTCTGGAAACACCATATATTTT. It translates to CASSYDRATSSGNTIYF.

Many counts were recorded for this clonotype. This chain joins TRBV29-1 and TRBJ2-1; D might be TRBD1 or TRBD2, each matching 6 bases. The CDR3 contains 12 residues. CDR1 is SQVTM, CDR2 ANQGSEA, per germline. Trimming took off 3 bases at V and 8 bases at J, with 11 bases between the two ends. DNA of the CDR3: TGCAGCGTTGATAAGGGGGGCGATGAGCAGTTCTTC. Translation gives CSVDKGGDEQFF.

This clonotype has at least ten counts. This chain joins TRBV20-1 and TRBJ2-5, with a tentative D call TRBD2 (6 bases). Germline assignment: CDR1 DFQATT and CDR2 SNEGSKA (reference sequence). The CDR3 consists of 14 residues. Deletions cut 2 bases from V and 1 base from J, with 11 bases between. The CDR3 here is CSARPLAIQETQYF. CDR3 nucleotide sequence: TGCAGTGCTAGACCCCTAGCGATCCAAGAGACCCAGTACTTC.

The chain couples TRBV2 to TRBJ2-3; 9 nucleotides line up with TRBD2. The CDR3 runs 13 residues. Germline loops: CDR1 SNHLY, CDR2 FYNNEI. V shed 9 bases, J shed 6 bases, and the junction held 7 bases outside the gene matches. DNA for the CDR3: TGTGCCAGTAAGCGGGAGGTTTTGGATACGCAGTATTTT. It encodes CASKREVLDTQYF.

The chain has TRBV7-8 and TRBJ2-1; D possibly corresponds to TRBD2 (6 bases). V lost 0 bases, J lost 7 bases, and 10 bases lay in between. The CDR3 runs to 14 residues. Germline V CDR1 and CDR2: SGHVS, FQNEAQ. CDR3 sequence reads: CASSLAPGRNEQFF. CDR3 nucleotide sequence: TGTGCCAGCAGCTTAGCGCCGGGGAGGAATGAGCAGTTCTTC.

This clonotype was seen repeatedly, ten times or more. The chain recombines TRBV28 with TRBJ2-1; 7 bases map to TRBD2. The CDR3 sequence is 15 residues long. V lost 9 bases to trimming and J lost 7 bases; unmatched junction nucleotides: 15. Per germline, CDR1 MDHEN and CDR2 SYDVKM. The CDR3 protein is CASLAGSGNLNEQFF. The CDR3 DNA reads TGTGCCAGTCTGGCGGGCAGCGGGAATTTAAATGAGCAGTTCTTC.

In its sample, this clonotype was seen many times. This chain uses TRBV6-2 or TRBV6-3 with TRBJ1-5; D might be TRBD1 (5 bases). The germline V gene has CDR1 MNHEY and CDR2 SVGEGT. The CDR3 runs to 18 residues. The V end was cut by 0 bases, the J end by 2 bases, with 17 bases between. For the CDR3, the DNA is TGTGCCAGCAGTTACTCGAGAGAGGGGATGAGAGGCAATCAGCCCCAGCATTTT. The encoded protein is CASSYSREGMRGNQPQHF.

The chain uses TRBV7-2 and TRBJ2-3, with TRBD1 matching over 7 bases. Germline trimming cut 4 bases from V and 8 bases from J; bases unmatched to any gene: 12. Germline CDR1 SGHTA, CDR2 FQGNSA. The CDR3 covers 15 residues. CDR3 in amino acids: CASSSQDRRGGTQYF. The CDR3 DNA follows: TGTGCCAGCAGCTCACAGGACAGGCGCGGTGGTACGCAGTATTTT.

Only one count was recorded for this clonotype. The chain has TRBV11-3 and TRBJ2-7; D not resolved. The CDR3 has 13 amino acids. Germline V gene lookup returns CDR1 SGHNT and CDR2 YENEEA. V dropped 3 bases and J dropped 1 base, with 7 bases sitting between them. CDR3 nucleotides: TGTGCCAGCAGCTTTGGACCTTCCTACGAGCAGTACGTC. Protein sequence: CASSFGPSYEQYV.

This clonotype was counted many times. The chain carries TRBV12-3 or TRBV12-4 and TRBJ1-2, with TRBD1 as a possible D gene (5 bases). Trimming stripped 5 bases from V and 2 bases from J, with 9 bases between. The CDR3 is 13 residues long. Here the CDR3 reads CASSPAGNYGYTF. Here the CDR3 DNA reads TGTGCCAGCAGTCCGGCAGGGAACTATGGCTACACCTTC.

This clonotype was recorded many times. DNA for the CDR3: TGTGCCAGCACTCCCGGACTAGCGGGGGTTTGGCAGTTCTTC. Protein product: CASTPGLAGVWQFF. The chain uses TRBV5-5 and TRBJ2-1; TRBD2 agrees at 13 bases. CDR3 length equals 14 residues. V dropped 6 bases and J dropped 12; count of bases not matched to a gene: 9. Per germline, CDR1 SGHKS and CDR2 YYEKEE (reference sequence). The full variable domain, in which reference TRBV5-5 and TRBJ2-1 provide the parts outside the CDR3, is DAGVTQSPTHLIKTRGQQVTLRCSPISGHKSVSWYQQVLGQGPQFIFQYYEKEERGRGNFPDRFSARQFPNYSSELNVNALLLGDSALYLCASTPGLAGVWQFFGPGTRLTVL.

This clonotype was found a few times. CDR3 sequence reads: CASSLQTSGSDEQFF. The CDR3 DNA is TGCGCCAGCAGCTTACAGACTAGCGGGAGTGATGAGCAGTTCTTC. This chain links TRBV5-1 with TRBJ2-1, with 12 bases fitting TRBD2. The CDR3 sequence is 15 residues long. Germline V gene lookup returns CDR1 SGHRS and CDR2 YFSETQ. V was pared by 2 bases and J by 8 bases, with 5 bases of the junction left unmatched. Full variable domain (outside the CDR3, taken from reference TRBV5-1 and TRBJ2-1): KAGVTQTPRYLIKTRGQQVTLSCSPISGHRSVSWYQQTPGQGLQFLFEYFSETQRNKGNFPGRFSGRQFSNSRSEMNVSTLELGDSALYLCASSLQTSGSDEQFFGPGTRLTVL.

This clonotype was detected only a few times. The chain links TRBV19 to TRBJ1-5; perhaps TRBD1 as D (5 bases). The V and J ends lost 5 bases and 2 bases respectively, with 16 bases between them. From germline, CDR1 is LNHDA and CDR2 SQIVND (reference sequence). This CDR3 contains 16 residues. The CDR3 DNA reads TGTGCCAGTAGTTATATTGAGGACATCGGCAATCAGCCCCAGCATTTT. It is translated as CASSYIEDIGNQPQHF.

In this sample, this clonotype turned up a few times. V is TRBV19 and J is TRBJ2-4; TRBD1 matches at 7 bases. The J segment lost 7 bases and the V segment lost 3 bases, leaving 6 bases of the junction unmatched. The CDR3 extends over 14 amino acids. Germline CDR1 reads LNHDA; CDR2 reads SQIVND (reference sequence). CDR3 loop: CASSIPGTVNIQYF. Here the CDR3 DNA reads TGTGCCAGTAGTATTCCCGGGACAGTTAACATTCAGTACTTC.

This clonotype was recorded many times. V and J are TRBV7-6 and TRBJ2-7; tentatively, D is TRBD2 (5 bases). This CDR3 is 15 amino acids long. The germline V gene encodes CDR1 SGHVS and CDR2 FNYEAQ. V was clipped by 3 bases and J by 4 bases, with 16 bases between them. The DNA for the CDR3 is TGTGCCAGCAGCTTTGGGCCAGCGGAGAAATACGAGCAGTACTTC. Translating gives CASSFGPAEKYEQYF. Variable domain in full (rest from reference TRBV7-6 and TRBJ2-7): GAGVSQSPRYKVTKRGQDVALRCDPISGHVSLYWYRQALGQGPEFLTYFNYEAQQDKSGLPNDRFSAERPEGSISTLTIQRTEQRDSAMYRCASSFGPAEKYEQYFGPGTRLTVT.

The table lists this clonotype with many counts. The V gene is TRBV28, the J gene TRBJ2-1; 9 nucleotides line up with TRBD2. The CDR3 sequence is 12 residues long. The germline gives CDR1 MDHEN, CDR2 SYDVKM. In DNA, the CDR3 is TGTGTTAGCGGGAGCTCCTACAATGAGCAGTTCTTC. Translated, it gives CVSGSSYNEQFF.

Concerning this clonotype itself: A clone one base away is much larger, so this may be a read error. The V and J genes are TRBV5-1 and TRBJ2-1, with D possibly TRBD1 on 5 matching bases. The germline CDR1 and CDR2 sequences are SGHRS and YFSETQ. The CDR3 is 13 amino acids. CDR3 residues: CASSDLTANDQFF. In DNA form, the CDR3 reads TGCGCCAGCAGCGACCTGACAGCTAATGATCAGTTCTTC.

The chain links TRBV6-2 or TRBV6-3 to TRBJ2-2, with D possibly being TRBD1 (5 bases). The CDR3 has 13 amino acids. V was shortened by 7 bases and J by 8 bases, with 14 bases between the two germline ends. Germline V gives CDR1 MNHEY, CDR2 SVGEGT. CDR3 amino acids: CASILGLGGELFF. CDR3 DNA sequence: TGTGCCAGCATCTTGGGGCTCGGGGGGGAGCTGTTTTTT.

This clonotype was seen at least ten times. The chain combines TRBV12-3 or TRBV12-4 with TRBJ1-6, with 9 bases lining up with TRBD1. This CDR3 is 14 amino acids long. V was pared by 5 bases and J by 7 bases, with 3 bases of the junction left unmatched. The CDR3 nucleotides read TGTGCCAGCAGTAACGGACAGGGGAATTCACCCCTCCACTTT. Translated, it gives CASSNGQGNSPLHF.